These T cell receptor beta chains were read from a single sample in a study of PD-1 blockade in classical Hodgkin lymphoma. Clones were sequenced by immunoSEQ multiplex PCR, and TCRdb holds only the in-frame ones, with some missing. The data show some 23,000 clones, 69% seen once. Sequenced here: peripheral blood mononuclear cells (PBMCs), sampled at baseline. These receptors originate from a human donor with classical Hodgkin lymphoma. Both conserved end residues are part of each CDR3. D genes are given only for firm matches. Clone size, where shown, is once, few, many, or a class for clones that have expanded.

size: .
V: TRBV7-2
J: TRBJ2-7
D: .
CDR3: CASSLAGGVPYEQYF
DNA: TGTGCCAGCAGCTTAGCCGGCGGGGTTCCCTACGAGCAGTACTTC

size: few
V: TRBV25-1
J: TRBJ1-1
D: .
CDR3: CASMGSGDTEAFF
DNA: TGTGCCAGCATGGGTTCCGGGGACACTGAAGCTTTCTTT

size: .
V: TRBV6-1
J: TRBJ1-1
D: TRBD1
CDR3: CASTRTGVGTEAFF
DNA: TGTGCCAGCACCCGGACAGGGGTGGGCACTGAAGCTTTCTTT

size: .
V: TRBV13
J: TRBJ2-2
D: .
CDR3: CASSVETNTGELFF
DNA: TGTGCCAGCAGCGTAGAGACGAACACCGGGGAGCTGTTTTTT

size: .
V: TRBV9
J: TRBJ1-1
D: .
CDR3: CASSVVPQTMNTEAFF
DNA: TGTGCCAGCAGCGTAGTTCCCCAGACAATGAACACTGAAGCTTTCTTT

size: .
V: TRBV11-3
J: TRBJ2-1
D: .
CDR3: CASSFIGGNEQFF
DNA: TGTGCCAGCAGCTTCATAGGGGGAAATGAGCAGTTCTTC

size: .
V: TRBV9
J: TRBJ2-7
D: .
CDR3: CASSYRQSGYEQYF
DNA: TGTGCCAGCAGCTACAGACAGTCAGGGTACGAGCAGTACTTC

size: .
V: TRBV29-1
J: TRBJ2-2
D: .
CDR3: CSVESRSTGELFF
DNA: TGCAGCGTTGAAAGCCGGAGCACCGGGGAGCTGTTTTTT

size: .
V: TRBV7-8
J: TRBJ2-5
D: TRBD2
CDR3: CASSPSSGEETQYF
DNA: TGTGCCAGCAGCCCATCTAGCGGGGAAGAGACCCAGTACTTC

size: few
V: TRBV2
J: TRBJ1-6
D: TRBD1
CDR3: CASGDSDYSPLHF
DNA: TGTGCCAGCGGGGACAGCGACTATTCACCCCTCCACTTT

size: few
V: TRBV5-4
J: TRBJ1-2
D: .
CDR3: CASSLRANYGYTF
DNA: TGTGCCAGCAGCTTGAGGGCTAACTATGGCTACACCTTC

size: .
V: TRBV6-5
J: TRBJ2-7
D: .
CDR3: CASRRGLPSGYEQYF
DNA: TGTGCCAGCAGGCGAGGTTTGCCGTCGGGGTACGAGCAGTACTTC

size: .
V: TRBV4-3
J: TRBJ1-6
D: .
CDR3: CASSQDFEGAYNSPLHF
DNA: TGCGCCAGCAGCCAAGATTTTGAGGGGGCCTATAATTCACCCCTCCACTTT

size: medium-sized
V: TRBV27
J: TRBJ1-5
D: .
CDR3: CASSPWRGSNQPQHF
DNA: TGTGCCAGCAGTCCGTGGAGGGGAAGCAATCAGCCCCAGCATTTT

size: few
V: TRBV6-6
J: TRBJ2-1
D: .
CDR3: CASSPYVQPEGFF
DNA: TGTGCCAGCAGCCCCTACGTACAGCCCGAGGGGTTCTTC

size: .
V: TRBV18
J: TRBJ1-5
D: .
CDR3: CASSPAGPNAYSNQPQHF
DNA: TGTGCCAGCTCACCAGCGGGACCGAACGCCTATAGCAATCAGCCCCAGCATTTT

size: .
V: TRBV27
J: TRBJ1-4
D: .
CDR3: CASSPGVRGEKLFF
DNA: TGTGCCAGCAGCCCCGGCGTTAGGGGTGAAAAACTGTTTTTT

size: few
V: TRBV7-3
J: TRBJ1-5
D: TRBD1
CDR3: CASSLTGQDNQPQHF
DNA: TGTGCCAGCAGCTTAACCGGACAGGATAATCAGCCCCAGCATTTT

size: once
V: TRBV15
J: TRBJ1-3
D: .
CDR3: CATRAGNPGNTIYF
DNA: TGTGCCACCAGGGCCGGGAACCCTGGAAACACCATATATTTT

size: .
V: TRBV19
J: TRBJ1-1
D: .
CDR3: CASSPRGRRNTEAFF
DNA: TGTGCCAGTAGTCCCCGGGGCAGGAGGAACACTGAAGCTTTCTTT

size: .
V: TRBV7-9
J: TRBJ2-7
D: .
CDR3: CASRLTVGQHSYEQYF
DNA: TGTGCCAGCAGATTAACCGTTGGACAGCACTCCTACGAGCAGTACTTC

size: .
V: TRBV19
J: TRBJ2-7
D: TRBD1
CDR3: CASSPGTGAHEQYF
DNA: TGTGCCAGTAGTCCCGGGACAGGGGCACACGAGCAGTACTTC

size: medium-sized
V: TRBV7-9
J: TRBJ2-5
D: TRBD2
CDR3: CASSPSGQETQYF
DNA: TGTGCCAGCAGCCCTAGCGGCCAAGAGACCCAGTACTTC

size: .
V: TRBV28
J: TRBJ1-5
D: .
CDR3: CASSFWGLNQPQHF
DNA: TGTGCCAGCAGTTTTTGGGGCCTTAATCAGCCCCAGCATTTT

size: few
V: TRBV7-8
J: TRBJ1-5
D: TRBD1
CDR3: CASSSLTGDVGNQPQHF
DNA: TGTGCCAGCAGCTCATTGACAGGGGATGTGGGCAATCAGCCCCAGCATTTT

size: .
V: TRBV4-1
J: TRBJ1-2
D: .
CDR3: CASSQGAGLVRCTF
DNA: TGCGCCAGCAGCCAAGGTGCAGGCCTGGTTCGCTGCACCTTC

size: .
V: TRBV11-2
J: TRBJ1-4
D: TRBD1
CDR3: CASSNRVGGLDEKLFF
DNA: TGTGCCAGCAGCAACAGGGTAGGGGGCTTGGATGAAAAACTGTTTTTT

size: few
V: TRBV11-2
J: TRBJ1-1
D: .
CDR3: CASSLGVNTEAFF
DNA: TGTGCCAGCAGCTTAGGGGTGAACACTGAAGCTTTCTTT

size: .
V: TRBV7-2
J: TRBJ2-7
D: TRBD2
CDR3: CASSLASGGASYEQYF
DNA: TGTGCCAGCAGCTTAGCTAGCGGGGGGGCTTCCTACGAGCAGTACTTC

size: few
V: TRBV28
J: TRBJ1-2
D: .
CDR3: CASSLANLGYTF
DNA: TGTGCCAGCAGTTTGGCCAATTTGGGCTACACCTTC

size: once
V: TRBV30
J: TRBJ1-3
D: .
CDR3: CAWRYGNTIYF
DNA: TGTGCCTGGAGATATGGAAACACCATATATTTT

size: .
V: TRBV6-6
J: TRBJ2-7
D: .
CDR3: CASSYLAIGDEQYF
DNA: TGTGCCAGCAGTTACTTGGCCATAGGGGACGAGCAGTACTTC

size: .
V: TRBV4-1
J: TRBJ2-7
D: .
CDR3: CASSLINPTQGIGHEQYF
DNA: TGCGCCAGCAGCCTCATAAACCCCACACAAGGAATAGGCCACGAGCAGTACTTC

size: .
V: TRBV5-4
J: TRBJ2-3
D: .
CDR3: CASSLSTDTQYF
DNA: TGTGCCAGCAGTCTTAGCACAGATACGCAGTATTTT

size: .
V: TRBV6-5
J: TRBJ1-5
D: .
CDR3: CASSYHREGDQPQHF
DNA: TGTGCCAGCAGTTACCACAGGGAAGGGGATCAGCCCCAGCATTTT

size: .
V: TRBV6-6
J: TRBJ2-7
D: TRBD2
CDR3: CASSGLWTSDSYEQYF
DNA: TGTGCCAGCAGTGGACTTTGGACTAGCGACTCCTACGAGCAGTACTTC

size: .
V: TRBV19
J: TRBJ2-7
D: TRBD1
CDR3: CASSPDRGEQYF
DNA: TGTGCCAGTAGTCCCGACAGGGGCGAGCAGTACTTC

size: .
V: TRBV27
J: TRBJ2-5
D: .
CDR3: CASSGDGGVETQYF
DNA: TGTGCCAGCAGTGGGGACGGCGGAGTAGAGACCCAGTACTTC

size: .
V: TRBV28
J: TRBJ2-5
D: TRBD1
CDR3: CASSPPGQALKETQYF
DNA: TGTGCCAGCAGCCCCCCGGGACAGGCCTTAAAAGAGACCCAGTACTTC